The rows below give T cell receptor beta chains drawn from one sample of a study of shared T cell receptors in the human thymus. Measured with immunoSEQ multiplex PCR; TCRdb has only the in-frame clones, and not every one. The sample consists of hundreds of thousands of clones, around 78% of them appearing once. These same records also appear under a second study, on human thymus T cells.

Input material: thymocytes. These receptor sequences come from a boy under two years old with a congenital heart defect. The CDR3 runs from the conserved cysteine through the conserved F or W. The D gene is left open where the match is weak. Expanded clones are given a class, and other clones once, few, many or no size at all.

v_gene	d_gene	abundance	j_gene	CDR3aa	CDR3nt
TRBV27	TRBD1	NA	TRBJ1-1	CASSLSPRTGINTEAFF	TGTGCCAGCAGTTTATCGCCTCGGACAGGGATTAACACTGAAGCTTTCTTT
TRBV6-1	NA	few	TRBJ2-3	CASSERSAASTDTQYF	TGTGCCAGCAGTGAAAGGTCTGCGGCTAGCACAGATACGCAGTATTTT
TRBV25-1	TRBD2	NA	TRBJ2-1	CASSGSGSRGNEQFF	TGTGCCAGCAGTGGTAGCGGGTCACGGGGCAATGAGCAGTTCTTC
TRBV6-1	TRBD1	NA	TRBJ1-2	CASSEGDSSNYGYTF	TGTGCCAGCAGTGAGGGGGACAGCAGTAACTATGGCTACACCTTC
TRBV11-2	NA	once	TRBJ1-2	CASSLDLRERGGYTF	TGTGCCAGCAGCTTAGATCTGCGGGAGAGAGGAGGCTACACCTTC
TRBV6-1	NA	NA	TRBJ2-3	CASGSDSSSTQYF	TGTGCCAGCGGATCGGACTCCTCATCTACGCAGTATTTT
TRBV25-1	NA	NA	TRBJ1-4	CASRAHRATNEKLFF	TGTGCCAGCAGGGCGCACAGAGCAACTAATGAAAAACTGTTTTTT
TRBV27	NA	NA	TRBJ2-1	CASSRAATYNEQFF	TGTGCCAGCAGTCGAGCGGCTACCTACAATGAGCAGTTCTTC
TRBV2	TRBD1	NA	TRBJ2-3	CASKTRTGRDTQYF	TGTGCCAGCAAAACCCGGACAGGGAGAGATACGCAGTATTTT
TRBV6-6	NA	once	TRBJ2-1	CASSPRSVYNEQFF	TGTGCCAGCAGTCCCCGTTCCGTCTACAATGAGCAGTTCTTC
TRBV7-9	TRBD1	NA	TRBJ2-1	CASSRGQGANNEQFF	TGTGCCAGCAGCCGCGGACAGGGGGCTAACAATGAGCAGTTCTTC
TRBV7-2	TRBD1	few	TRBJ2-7	CASSPRGDRVRNEQYF	TGTGCCAGCAGCCCGAGGGGGGACAGGGTACGTAACGAGCAGTACTTC
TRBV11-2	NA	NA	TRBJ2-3	CASSFSGDTQYF	TGTGCCAGCAGCTTTTCAGGAGATACGCAGTATTTT
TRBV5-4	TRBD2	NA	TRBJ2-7	CASSSRDYPSYEQYF	TGTGCCAGCAGCTCCCGGGACTATCCTTCCTACGAGCAGTACTTC
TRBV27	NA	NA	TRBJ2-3	CASSLSGGNSTDTQYF	TGTGCCAGCAGTTTATCAGGGGGTAATAGCACAGATACGCAGTATTTT
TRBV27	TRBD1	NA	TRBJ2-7	CASSGDRKAYEQYF	TGTGCCAGCAGTGGGGACAGAAAAGCTTACGAGCAGTACTTC